Listed below are T cell receptor beta chains from one sample, sequenced in a study of cytotoxic CD8 clonotypes in ibrutinib-treated CLL. Some clones are missing from TCRdb's copy, which holds only in-frame ones; the method was immunoSEQ multiplex PCR. The sample records roughly 200,000 clones, 72% being singletons. This material consisted of PBMCs, taken after 24 months of ibrutinib treatment. Receptor source: a human donor with chronic lymphocytic leukemia. The CDR3 runs from the conserved cysteine through the conserved F or W. Fields, in order: V gene, clone size, J gene, D gene, CDR3 DNA, CDR3 protein. D genes are given only for firm matches. The size of a clone is reported for some rows only, either as once, few or many, or as a class for expanded clones.

v_call: TRBV27
clone_size: NA
j_call: TRBJ1-1
d_call: TRBD1
cdr3_nt: TGTGCCAGCAGTCTACGGACAGGAGATGAAGCTTTCTTT
cdr3_aa: CASSLRTGDEAFF

v_call: TRBV2
clone_size: NA
j_call: TRBJ2-1
d_call: NA
cdr3_nt: TGTGCCAGCACGCCGGGATCGGGTGAGCAGTTCTTC
cdr3_aa: CASTPGSGEQFF

v_call: TRBV27
clone_size: NA
j_call: TRBJ1-1
d_call: TRBD1
cdr3_nt: TGTGCCAGCAAACCGGACAGGGCCGCTGACACTGAAGCTTTCTTT
cdr3_aa: CASKPDRAADTEAFF

v_call: TRBV7-8
clone_size: once
j_call: TRBJ2-3
d_call: TRBD2
cdr3_nt: TGTGCCAGCAGCTTCAGCGGGAACCTCAGGAATACGCAGTATTTT
cdr3_aa: CASSFSGNLRNTQYF

v_call: TRBV27
clone_size: once
j_call: TRBJ2-7
d_call: NA
cdr3_nt: TGTGCCAGCAGTTCCGCCTCCTATTCTCCTCTCGAGCAGTACTTC
cdr3_aa: CASSSASYSPLEQYF

v_call: TRBV6-1
clone_size: NA
j_call: TRBJ1-2
d_call: NA
cdr3_nt: TGTGCCAGCAGTGAGCCTGGAGGGCTTTCGAAAGAGCGGGGCTACACCTTC
cdr3_aa: CASSEPGGLSKERGYTF

v_call: TRBV11-2
clone_size: once
j_call: TRBJ1-2
d_call: NA
cdr3_nt: TGTGCCAGCAGCTTAGGACCGTATTATGGCTACACCTTC
cdr3_aa: CASSLGPYYGYTF

v_call: TRBV9
clone_size: NA
j_call: TRBJ2-1
d_call: NA
cdr3_nt: TGTGCCAGCAGCGCCCGCCCGGGCGGAATCTACAATGAGCAGTTCTTC
cdr3_aa: CASSARPGGIYNEQFF

v_call: TRBV7-2
clone_size: NA
j_call: TRBJ2-7
d_call: TRBD2
cdr3_nt: TGTGCCAGCAGCTTAGATGCGGGGGTTCACTACGAGCAGTACTTC
cdr3_aa: CASSLDAGVHYEQYF

v_call: TRBV27
clone_size: NA
j_call: TRBJ1-2
d_call: NA
cdr3_nt: TGTGCCAGCAGTACGACGGACAGTTTCGCCTATGGCTACACCTTC
cdr3_aa: CASSTTDSFAYGYTF

v_call: TRBV15
clone_size: NA
j_call: TRBJ2-3
d_call: TRBD2
cdr3_nt: TGTGCCACCAGCGCCCGGGAGGGCACAGATACGCAGTATTTT
cdr3_aa: CATSAREGTDTQYF

v_call: TRBV15
clone_size: NA
j_call: TRBJ2-7
d_call: NA
cdr3_nt: TGTGCCACCAGCAGAGATAGAGGAGGGAACGAGCAGTACTTC
cdr3_aa: CATSRDRGGNEQYF

v_call: TRBV29-1
clone_size: NA
j_call: TRBJ2-1
d_call: TRBD2
cdr3_nt: TGCAGCGTTGAAGCGGACTCGCGGGAGTGGGACAATGAGCAGTTCTTC
cdr3_aa: CSVEADSREWDNEQFF

v_call: TRBV5-1
clone_size: NA
j_call: TRBJ2-7
d_call: TRBD2
cdr3_nt: TGCGCCAGCAGCTTGGGAGCGGGAGGGCCGTCCGAGCAGTACTTC
cdr3_aa: CASSLGAGGPSEQYF

v_call: TRBV29-1
clone_size: NA
j_call: TRBJ2-7
d_call: NA
cdr3_nt: TGCAGCGTAGTATCCTCCTCCTCCTACGAGCAGTACTTC
cdr3_aa: CSVVSSSSYEQYF

v_call: TRBV11-3
clone_size: NA
j_call: TRBJ2-3
d_call: NA
cdr3_nt: TGTGCCAGCAGCGGACCCGGCAGGAATACGCAGTATTTT
cdr3_aa: CASSGPGRNTQYF

v_call: TRBV27
clone_size: NA
j_call: TRBJ2-2
d_call: NA
cdr3_nt: TGTGCCAGCAGCCTTCGGGTAGGCACCGGGGAGCTGTTTTTT
cdr3_aa: CASSLRVGTGELFF

v_call: TRBV5-4
clone_size: NA
j_call: TRBJ2-2
d_call: TRBD1
cdr3_nt: TGTGCCAGCAGCTCTGCCATTACAGGGGAGACCGGGGAGCTGTTTTTT
cdr3_aa: CASSSAITGETGELFF

v_call: TRBV19
clone_size: NA
j_call: TRBJ1-5
d_call: NA
cdr3_nt: TGTGCCAGTACCCCATCAGGGGCCCCTCCCCAGCCCCAGCATTTT
cdr3_aa: CASTPSGAPPQPQHF

v_call: TRBV9
clone_size: NA
j_call: TRBJ2-1
d_call: TRBD2
cdr3_nt: TGTGCCAGCAGCGTAGGGGCTAGCGGTACCTACAATGAGCAGTTCTTC
cdr3_aa: CASSVGASGTYNEQFF

v_call: TRBV30
clone_size: NA
j_call: TRBJ2-2
d_call: NA
cdr3_nt: TGTGCCTGGAGTTACGACACCGGGGAGCTGTTTTTT
cdr3_aa: CAWSYDTGELFF

v_call: TRBV28
clone_size: NA
j_call: TRBJ2-3
d_call: NA
cdr3_nt: TGTGCCACCCAGTGGCAGGCCACAGATACGCAGTATTTT
cdr3_aa: CATQWQATDTQYF

v_call: TRBV27
clone_size: NA
j_call: TRBJ2-5
d_call: NA
cdr3_nt: TGTGCCAGCAGTTTATACCCCCCCGGCAGCTTACAAGAGACCCAGTACTTC
cdr3_aa: CASSLYPPGSLQETQYF

v_call: TRBV7-9
clone_size: NA
j_call: TRBJ2-2
d_call: NA
cdr3_nt: TGTGCCAGCAGCCTACAGCGACTAGATGGGGTGTTTTTT
cdr3_aa: CASSLQRLDGVFF

v_call: TRBV27
clone_size: NA
j_call: TRBJ2-1
d_call: TRBD2
cdr3_nt: TGTGCCAGCAGACTAGCGGGAGGGGTCCTCAATGAGCAGTTCTTC
cdr3_aa: CASRLAGGVLNEQFF

v_call: TRBV7-2
clone_size: NA
j_call: TRBJ1-3
d_call: NA
cdr3_nt: TGTGCCAGCAGCTTAGAGTCCCTTGGCTCTGGAAACACCATATATTTT
cdr3_aa: CASSLESLGSGNTIYF

v_call: TRBV4-3
clone_size: NA
j_call: TRBJ1-3
d_call: NA
cdr3_nt: TGCGCCAGCAGCCAAGACGGAGTAAGACCTGGAAACACCATATATTTT
cdr3_aa: CASSQDGVRPGNTIYF

v_call: TRBV27
clone_size: NA
j_call: TRBJ2-1
d_call: TRBD1
cdr3_nt: TGTGCCAGCAGCTTGGGACAGGAGAATCCCCTGAGGGACAATGAGCAGTTCTTC
cdr3_aa: CASSLGQENPLRDNEQFF

v_call: TRBV19
clone_size: NA
j_call: TRBJ2-7
d_call: NA
cdr3_nt: TGTGCCAGTAGTATAGAATTATTTGGGGACATCCCTACTGGGTTCTACGAGCAGTACTTC
cdr3_aa: CASSIELFGDIPTGFYEQYF

v_call: TRBV18
clone_size: NA
j_call: TRBJ2-5
d_call: NA
cdr3_nt: TGTGCCAGCTCACCCGGGCTAGTCCAAGAGACCCAGTACTTC
cdr3_aa: CASSPGLVQETQYF

v_call: TRBV7-2
clone_size: NA
j_call: TRBJ1-1
d_call: NA
cdr3_nt: TGTGCCAGCAGCTTAGCCGGACTCGGTGAAGCTTTCTTT
cdr3_aa: CASSLAGLGEAFF